Listed below are T cell receptor beta chains from one sample, sequenced in a study of CD8 T cells in Susac syndrome. Each CDR3 protein is one row after TCRdb ran MiXCR on the immunoSEQ multiplex PCR reads. Of about 300,000 distinct CDR3 sequences listed, 75% to 85% are singletons. The sample consisted of CD8+ T cells from PBMCs. Every receptor here comes from a human donor with multiple sclerosis. Each CDR3 is given with its conserved first and last residue.

j_call: TRBJ2-6
v_call: TRBV12-3/TRBV12-4
cdr3_aa: CASSFALAGANVLTF

j_call: TRBJ2-7
v_call: TRBV3-1
cdr3_aa: CASSQVERLAGDWVYEQYF

j_call: TRBJ2-2
v_call: TRBV4-1
cdr3_aa: CASSQEGALGELFF

j_call: TRBJ2-5
v_call: TRBV15
cdr3_aa: CATSRDIPGSETQYF

j_call: TRBJ1-4
v_call: TRBV6-6
cdr3_aa: CASSFNDRPEKLFF

j_call: TRBJ2-1
v_call: TRBV9
cdr3_aa: CASSPLGQGARNEQFF

j_call: TRBJ1-2
v_call: TRBV28
cdr3_aa: CASSLFVLGEDYGYTF

j_call: TRBJ1-2
v_call: TRBV5-6
cdr3_aa: CASSFRNSPLGGYTF

j_call: TRBJ2-7
v_call: TRBV5-4
cdr3_aa: CASSFGGKDEQYF

j_call: TRBJ1-3
v_call: TRBV3-1
cdr3_aa: CASSQDRISGNTIYF

j_call: TRBJ2-7
v_call: TRBV28
cdr3_aa: CASSLTGQLYEQYF

j_call: TRBJ2-7
v_call: TRBV28
cdr3_aa: CASQTVKQGTGEQYF

j_call: TRBJ1-1
v_call: TRBV5-6
cdr3_aa: CASSLDFSATEAFF

j_call: TRBJ1-5
v_call: TRBV28
cdr3_aa: CASSFWPLSNQPQHF

j_call: TRBJ2-5
v_call: TRBV7-9
cdr3_aa: CASSLVAAQETQYF

j_call: TRBJ2-7
v_call: TRBV7-3
cdr3_aa: CASSLLAGPSYEQYF

j_call: TRBJ1-2
v_call: TRBV27
cdr3_aa: CASSLTTGVYGYTF

j_call: TRBJ2-5
v_call: TRBV19
cdr3_aa: CASSMASKETQYF

j_call: TRBJ2-7
v_call: TRBV19
cdr3_aa: CASSSLEGTKGYEQYF

j_call: TRBJ2-1
v_call: TRBV18
cdr3_aa: CASSPNERANGRSSYNEQFF

j_call: TRBJ2-5
v_call: TRBV4-3
cdr3_aa: CASSQDWTSGQETQYF

j_call: TRBJ2-7
v_call: TRBV30
cdr3_aa: CASATGTGRTEQYF

j_call: TRBJ1-1
v_call: TRBV11-2
cdr3_aa: CASSLVGSLGIPEAFF

j_call: TRBJ2-7
v_call: TRBV5-4
cdr3_aa: CASSPERSSYEQYF

j_call: TRBJ1-1
v_call: TRBV12-3/TRBV12-4
cdr3_aa: CASTLDRGEAFF

j_call: TRBJ2-1
v_call: TRBV7-9
cdr3_aa: CASRLTPSNEQFF

j_call: TRBJ2-3
v_call: TRBV28
cdr3_aa: CASRSPGGTDTQYF

j_call: TRBJ2-2
v_call: TRBV28
cdr3_aa: CASSFGGTDTGELFF

j_call: TRBJ2-3
v_call: TRBV7-3
cdr3_aa: CASSLRAASTDTQYF

j_call: TRBJ2-1
v_call: TRBV6-1
cdr3_aa: CASSSPDRSRSYNEQFF

j_call: TRBJ2-7
v_call: TRBV10-3
cdr3_aa: CAISESAGGPSYEQYF

j_call: TRBJ2-1
v_call: TRBV5-1
cdr3_aa: CASSLVLVTSGVNEQFF

j_call: TRBJ1-2
v_call: TRBV5-4
cdr3_aa: CASSPTASTIRYTF

j_call: TRBJ2-2
v_call: TRBV28
cdr3_aa: CASSLLALNTGELFF

j_call: TRBJ1-1
v_call: TRBV15
cdr3_aa: CATSRDGSVTEAFF

j_call: TRBJ1-1
v_call: TRBV18
cdr3_aa: CASSPVPPLTRAFF

j_call: TRBJ2-7
v_call: TRBV15
cdr3_aa: CATSRDKGGVDYSYEQYF

j_call: TRBJ2-7
v_call: TRBV6-2/TRBV6-3
cdr3_aa: CASGTGVPYEQYF

j_call: TRBJ2-2
v_call: TRBV28
cdr3_aa: CASSFPGPSGELFF

j_call: TRBJ1-4
v_call: TRBV6-1
cdr3_aa: CASSPGGKTNEKLFF

j_call: TRBJ2-1
v_call: TRBV7-9
cdr3_aa: CASSLAVPLAGEQFF

j_call: TRBJ1-4
v_call: TRBV28
cdr3_aa: CASSPDLTGGNEKLFF

j_call: TRBJ2-2
v_call: TRBV28
cdr3_aa: CASSPLGAGLAGGGTGELFF

j_call: TRBJ2-7
v_call: TRBV4-3
cdr3_aa: CASSQDSGQTYEQYF